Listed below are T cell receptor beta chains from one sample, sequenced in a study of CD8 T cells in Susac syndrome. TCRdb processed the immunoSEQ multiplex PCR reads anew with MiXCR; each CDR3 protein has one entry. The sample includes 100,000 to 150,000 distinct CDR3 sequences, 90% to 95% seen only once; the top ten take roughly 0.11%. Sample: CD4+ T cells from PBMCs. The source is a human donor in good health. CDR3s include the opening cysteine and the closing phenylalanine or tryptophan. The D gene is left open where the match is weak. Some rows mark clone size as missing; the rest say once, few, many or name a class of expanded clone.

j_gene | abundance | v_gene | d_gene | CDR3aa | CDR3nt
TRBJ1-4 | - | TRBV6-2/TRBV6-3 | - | CASTYLGEKLFF | TGTGCCAGCACCTACCTTGGGGAAAAACTGTTTTTT
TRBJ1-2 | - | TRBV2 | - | CASSNWEGMYGGYTF | TGTGCCAGCTCCAATTGGGAGGGGATGTACGGTGGCTACACCTTC
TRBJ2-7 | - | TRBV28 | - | CASSLRQGGRDEQYF | TGTGCCAGCAGTTTAAGGCAGGGCGGAAGGGACGAGCAGTACTTC
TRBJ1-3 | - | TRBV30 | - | CAWDRPGNTIYF | TGTGCCTGGGACAGGCCTGGAAACACCATATATTTT
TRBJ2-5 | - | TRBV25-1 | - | CASSEYQIQETQYF | TGTGCCAGCAGTGAATACCAAATCCAAGAGACCCAGTACTTC
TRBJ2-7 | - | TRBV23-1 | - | CASNNPLSSYEQYF | TGCGCCAGCAATAACCCACTGAGCTCCTACGAGCAGTACTTC
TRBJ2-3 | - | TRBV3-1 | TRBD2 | CASSPLAGGNTDTQYF | TGTGCCAGCAGCCCGTTGGCGGGAGGGAACACAGATACGCAGTATTTT
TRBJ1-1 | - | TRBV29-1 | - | CSVLQGNLAAFF | TGCAGCGTTTTACAGGGAAATTTGGCAGCTTTCTTT
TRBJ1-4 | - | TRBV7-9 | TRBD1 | CASSLAGTVRNEKLFF | TGTGCCAGCAGCTTAGCGGGGACAGTAAGAAATGAAAAACTGTTTTTT
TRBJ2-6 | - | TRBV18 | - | CASSPPGRIFSGANVLTF | TGTGCCAGCTCACCACCGGGGAGGATCTTCTCTGGGGCCAACGTCCTGACTTTC
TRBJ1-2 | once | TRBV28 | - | CASSLTAGYTF | TGTGCCAGCAGTTTAACGGCGGGCTACACCTTC
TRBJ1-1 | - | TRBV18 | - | CASSPGSGNTEAFF | TGTGCCAGCTCACCAGGTTCAGGGAACACTGAAGCTTTCTTT
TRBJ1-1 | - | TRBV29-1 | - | CSVEGGADEAFF | TGCAGCGTTGAAGGCGGAGCGGACGAAGCTTTCTTT
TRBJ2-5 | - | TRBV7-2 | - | CASSPPGRTKETQYF | TGTGCCAGCAGCCCCCCGGGACGGACAAAAGAGACCCAGTACTTC
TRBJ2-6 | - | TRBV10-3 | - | CAISESSHFSGANVLTF | TGTGCCATCAGTGAGTCGTCGCACTTCTCTGGGGCCAACGTCCTGACTTTC
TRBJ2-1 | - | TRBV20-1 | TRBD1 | CSGDRGHHEQFF | TGCAGTGGGGACAGGGGGCACCATGAGCAGTTCTTC
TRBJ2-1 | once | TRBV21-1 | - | CASSIANPLGALGLASPPEQFF | TGTGCCAGCAGCATAGCGAATCCCCTAGGGGCACTAGGCCTAGCAAGCCCCCCCGAGCAGTTCTTC
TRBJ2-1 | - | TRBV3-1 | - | CASSQGTPGVADNEQFF | TGTGCCAGCAGCCAAGGCACTCCGGGAGTAGCCGACAATGAGCAGTTCTTC
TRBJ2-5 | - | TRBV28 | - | CASSFGMRETQYF | TGTGCCAGCAGTTTTGGTATGAGAGAGACCCAGTACTTC
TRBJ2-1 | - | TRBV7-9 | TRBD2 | CASSFSGRGDNEQFF | TGTGCCAGCAGCTTTAGCGGGAGGGGTGACAATGAGCAGTTCTTC
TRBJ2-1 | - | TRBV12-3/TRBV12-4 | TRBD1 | CASSWTGNIGNEQFF | TGTGCCAGCAGTTGGACAGGGAATATCGGCAATGAGCAGTTCTTC
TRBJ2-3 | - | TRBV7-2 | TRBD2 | CASSLDGTTSTDTQYF | TGTGCCAGCAGCTTAGACGGGACTACCAGCACAGATACGCAGTATTTT
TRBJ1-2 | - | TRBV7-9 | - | CASSDGQTYGYTF | TGTGCCAGCAGCGACGGACAGACCTATGGCTACACCTTC
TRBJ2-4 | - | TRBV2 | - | CASSELNIQYF | TGTGCCAGCAGTGAATTAAACATTCAGTACTTC
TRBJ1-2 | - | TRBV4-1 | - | CASSQGGAKPWDGYTF | TGCGCCAGCAGCCAAGGGGGGGCTAAACCCTGGGATGGCTACACCTTC
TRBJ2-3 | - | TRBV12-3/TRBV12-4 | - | CASTGKPSTDTQYF | TGTGCCAGCACAGGGAAACCTAGCACAGATACGCAGTATTTT
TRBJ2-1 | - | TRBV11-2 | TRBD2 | CASRIGSGSVNEQFF | TGTGCCAGCAGGATAGGGAGCGGGAGTGTCAATGAGCAGTTCTTC
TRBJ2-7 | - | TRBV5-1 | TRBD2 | CASSRTSGVYEQYF | TGCGCCAGCAGCCGGACTAGCGGGGTCTACGAGCAGTACTTC